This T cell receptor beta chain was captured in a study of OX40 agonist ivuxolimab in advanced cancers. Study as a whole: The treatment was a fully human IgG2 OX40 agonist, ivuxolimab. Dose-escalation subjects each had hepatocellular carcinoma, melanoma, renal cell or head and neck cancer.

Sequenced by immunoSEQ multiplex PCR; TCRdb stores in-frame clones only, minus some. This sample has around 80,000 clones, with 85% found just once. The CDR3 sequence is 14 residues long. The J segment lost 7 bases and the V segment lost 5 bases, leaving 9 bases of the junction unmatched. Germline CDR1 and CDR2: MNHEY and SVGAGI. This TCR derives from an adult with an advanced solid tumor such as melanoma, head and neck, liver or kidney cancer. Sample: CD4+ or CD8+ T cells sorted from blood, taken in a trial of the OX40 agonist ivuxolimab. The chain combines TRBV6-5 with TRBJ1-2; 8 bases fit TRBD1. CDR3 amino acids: CASSRTGGSGGYTF. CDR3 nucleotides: TGTGCCAGCAGTAGAACAGGGGGTTCCGGTGGCTACACCTTC.